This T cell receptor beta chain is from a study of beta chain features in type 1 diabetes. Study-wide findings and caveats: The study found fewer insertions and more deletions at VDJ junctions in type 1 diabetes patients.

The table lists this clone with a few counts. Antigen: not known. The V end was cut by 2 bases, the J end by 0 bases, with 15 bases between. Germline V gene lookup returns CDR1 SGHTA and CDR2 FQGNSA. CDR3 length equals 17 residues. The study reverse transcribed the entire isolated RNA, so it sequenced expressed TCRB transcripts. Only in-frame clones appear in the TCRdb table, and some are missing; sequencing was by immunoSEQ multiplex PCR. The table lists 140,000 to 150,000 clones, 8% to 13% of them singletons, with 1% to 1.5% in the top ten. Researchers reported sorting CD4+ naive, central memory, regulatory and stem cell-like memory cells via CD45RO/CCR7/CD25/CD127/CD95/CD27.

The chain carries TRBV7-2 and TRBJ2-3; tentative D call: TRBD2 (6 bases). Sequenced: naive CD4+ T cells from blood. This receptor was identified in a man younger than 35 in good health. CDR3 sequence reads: CASSLKWRGASTDTQYF. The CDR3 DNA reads TGTGCCAGCAGCTTAAAGTGGCGGGGAGCTAGCACAGATACGCAGTATTTT.